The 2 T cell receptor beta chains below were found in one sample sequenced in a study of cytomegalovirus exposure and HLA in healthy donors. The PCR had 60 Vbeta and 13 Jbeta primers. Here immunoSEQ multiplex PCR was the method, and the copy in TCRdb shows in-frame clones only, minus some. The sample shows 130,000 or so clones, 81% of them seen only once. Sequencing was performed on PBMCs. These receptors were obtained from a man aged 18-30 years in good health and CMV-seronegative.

The DNA of the CDR3 is TGTGCCAGCAGGTCACAGGGGGGGAACTATGGCTACACCTTC. Its translation is CASRSQGGNYGYTF. The V and J genes are TRBV28 and TRBJ1-2, with 8 bases identical to TRBD1. V lost 6 bases to trimming and J lost 2 bases; unmatched junction nucleotides: 5. Germline CDR1 is MDHEN and CDR2 is SYDVKM. The CDR3 sequence is 14 residues long.

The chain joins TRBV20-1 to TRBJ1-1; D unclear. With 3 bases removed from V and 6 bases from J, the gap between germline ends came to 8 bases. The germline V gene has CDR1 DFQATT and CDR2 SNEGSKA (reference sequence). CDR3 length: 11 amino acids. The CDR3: CSASGQPEAFF. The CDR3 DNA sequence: TGCAGTGCTAGTGGGCAGCCTGAAGCTTTCTTT.